This entry lists 20 T cell receptor beta chains sequenced from one sample in a study of blood T cell repertoires in COVID-19. Libraries were prepared by immunoSEQ multiplex PCR; TCRdb keeps only in-frame clonotypes and omits some of them. The sample records 55,000 or so clones, 88% being singletons. Source material: peripheral blood. These receptor sequences come from a man aged 55 to 70 with active COVID-19.

This clone occurred once. This chain joins TRBV6-6 and TRBJ2-2, with D maybe TRBD1 (5 bases). In germline, CDR1 is MNHNY, CDR2 SVGAGI (reference sequence). V was shortened by 10 bases and J by 2 bases, with 14 bases between the two germline ends. The length of the CDR3 is 14 residues. CDR3 sequence reads: CATTPDTNTGELFF. DNA for the CDR3: TGTGCCACTACGCCGGACACTAACACCGGGGAGCTGTTTTTT.

The rearrangement joins TRBV18 to TRBJ1-2; no reliable D call. The CDR3 loop spans 15 amino acids. V was clipped by 3 bases and J by 0 bases, with 11 bases between them. CDR1 and CDR2 from the germline V gene are KGHSH and LQKENI. The CDR3 DNA is TGTGCCAGCTCACCGAGGGTAGAAGCTAACTATGGCTACACCTTC. The encoded protein is CASSPRVEANYGYTF.

The J gene is TRBJ2-7, the V gene TRBV5-1, with 7 bases matching TRBD1. The CDR3 length is 14 residues. Trimming cost V 0 bases and J 2 bases; bases outside gene matches: 2. Germline loops: CDR1 SGHRS, CDR2 YFSETQ. Here the CDR3 reads CASSLGQGPYEQYF. The CDR3 bases are TGCGCCAGCAGCTTGGGACAGGGCCCCTACGAGCAGTACTTC.

The chain joins TRBV5-1 to TRBJ2-3, with TRBD2 identical over 10 bases. The CDR3 is 16 amino acids. Trimming at V came to 3 bases and at J to 2 bases, leaving 6 bases not matched to a gene. CDR1 and CDR2 from the germline V gene are SGHRS and YFSETQ. In nucleotides, the CDR3 is TGCGCCAGCAGCTCCTTAGCGGGAGGTCACACAGATACGCAGTATTTT. Its translation is CASSSLAGGHTDTQYF.

The chain has TRBV3-1 (or the pseudogene TRBV3-2) and TRBJ2-7; D is perhaps TRBD2 (6 bases). The CDR3 consists of 15 residues. Germline CDR1 and CDR2: LGHDT and YNNKEL (reference sequence). The ends were cut back, 4 bases at V and 1 base at J, with 14 bases in the middle. CDR3 DNA: TGTGCCAGCAGCCCCCGCGTTAGCGGTTCCTACGAGCAGTACTTC. It yields the protein CASSPRVSGSYEQYF.

This chain's CDR3 is CASSKHIGDSGANVLTF. The CDR3, as DNA: TGCGCCAGCAGCAAACATATCGGGGACTCTGGGGCCAACGTCCTGACTTTC. The V and J genes are TRBV4-1 and TRBJ2-6; a weak D match, TRBD2 (5 bases). The CDR3 covers 17 residues. Germline V gene sequence: CDR1 MGHRA, CDR2 YSYEKL. The germline V and J ends were trimmed by 5 bases and 0 bases, with 14 bases remaining between them.

The chain links TRBV4-1 to TRBJ2-5, with a weak D call TRBD2 (6 bases). This CDR3 is 14 amino acids long. V shed 4 bases and J shed 5 bases, with 14 bases lying between them. Germline V gives CDR1 MGHRA, CDR2 YSYEKL. CDR3 protein: CASSPLSRGETQYF. CDR3 in DNA: TGCGCCAGCAGCCCGCTTTCTCGGGGGGAGACCCAGTACTTC.

CDR3 residues: CASSTLAGPNTGELFF. The CDR3 DNA sequence: TGTGCCAGCAGCACTCTAGCGGGACCGAACACCGGGGAGCTGTTTTTT. V is TRBV6-6 and J is TRBJ2-2; 9 nucleotides align to TRBD2. V trimming: 6 bases; J trimming: 0 bases; junction bases outside the gene matches: 5. Germline V lookup: CDR1 MNHNY, CDR2 SVGAGI (reference sequence). The CDR3 contains 16 residues.

This clone was detected only once. This rearrangement joins TRBV11-2 to TRBJ1-5; no reliable D call. CDR1 SGHAT and CDR2 FQNNGV come from the germline V gene. The length of the CDR3 is 13 residues. Trimming took 1 base from V and 9 from J, leaving 10 bases between them. This chain's CDR3 is CASSLGNDWPQHF. The CDR3 nucleotides are TGTGCCAGCAGCTTAGGGAACGACTGGCCCCAGCATTTT.

Here the CDR3 DNA reads TGTGCCAGCAGCCAAGCGACCAATGAGCAGTTCTTC. It codes for CASSQATNEQFF. The chain combines TRBV11-3 with TRBJ2-1, with D unresolved. Trimming cost V 5 bases and J 6 bases, with 8 bases left between them. Germline V gives CDR1 SGHNT, CDR2 YENEEA. This CDR3 is 12 amino acids long.

V gene TRBV6-4 combines with J gene TRBJ2-1; possibly TRBD2 for D (5 bases). Germline values: CDR1 MRHNA, CDR2 SNTAGT. The CDR3 totals 13 residues. Trimming removed 4 bases from V and 4 bases from J, with 8 bases in between. CDR3 nucleotides: TGTGCCAGCAGTGTCGGAGGTTACAATGAGCAGTTCTTC. Protein product: CASSVGGYNEQFF.

The rearrangement joins TRBV3-1 (or the pseudogene TRBV3-2) to TRBJ2-7; 9 bases line up with TRBD1. The CDR3 has 15 amino acids. Trimming removed 0 bases from V and 5 bases from J; junction bases left unmatched: 5. Per germline, CDR1 LGHDT and CDR2 YNNKEL (reference sequence). Here the CDR3 reads CASSQENRGLNEQYF. The CDR3 DNA is TGTGCCAGCAGCCAAGAAAACAGGGGGCTGAACGAGCAGTACTTC.

V is TRBV27 and J is TRBJ2-7; maybe TRBD2 (5 bases). V lost 3 bases, J lost 2 bases, and 8 bases lay in between. CDR1 and CDR2 from the germline V gene are MNHEY and SMNVEV (reference sequence). The CDR3 sequence is 13 residues long. The CDR3 loop is CASSLRGPYEQYF. The CDR3 nucleotides are TGTGCCAGCAGTTTGAGAGGGCCCTACGAGCAGTACTTC.

The rearrangement links TRBV2 to TRBJ1-1, with D unresolved. Germline loops: CDR1 SNHLY, CDR2 FYNNEI. This CDR3 has 15 residues. V was cut by 8 bases and J by 1 base, with 17 bases left in between. The CDR3 nucleotides are TGTGCCAGCCGGATACAAGACATGGGGAACACTGAAGCTTTCTTT. Translation: CASRIQDMGNTEAFF. The variable domain in full, with the rest retrieved from reference TRBV2 and TRBJ1-1, is EPEVTQTPSHQVTQMGQEVILRCVPISNHLYFYWYRQILGQKVEFLVSFYNNEISEKSEIFDDQFSVERPDGSNFTLKIRSTKLEDSAMYFCASRIQDMGNTEAFFGQGTRLTVV.

The chain recombines TRBV21-1 with TRBJ2-6; the table's D gene call, TRBD2, was not cross checked with the DNA. TRBV21-1 is an annotated pseudogene. The CDR3 spans 18 residues. The CDR3: CASSRGMAGVPGANVLTF. CDR3 coding DNA: TGTGCCAGCAGCAGGGGTATGGCGGGAGTTCCTGGGGCCAACGTCCTGACTTTC.

This clone was counted only a few times. The chain links TRBV7-9 to TRBJ1-1, with D possibly matching TRBD1 (6 bases). The germline CDR1 and CDR2 sequences are SEHNR and FQNEAQ (reference sequence). The CDR3 sequence is 14 residues long. V was pared by 4 bases and J by 4 bases, with 13 bases between. The CDR3: CASSSQGILTEAFF. The CDR3 bases are TGTGCCAGCAGCTCTCAGGGGATACTCACTGAAGCTTTCTTT.

This sequence joins TRBV12-3 or TRBV12-4 and TRBJ2-3, with D tentatively TRBD2 (5 bases). V lost 8 bases and J 4 bases, leaving 13 bases between the germline ends. The CDR3 consists of 13 residues. The CDR3 DNA sequence: TGTGCCAGCGGTCCCCACGGGGCAGATACGCAGTATTTT. Encoded protein: CASGPHGADTQYF.

The V gene is TRBV7-2, the J gene TRBJ2-1; 12 nucleotides line up with TRBD2. Germline V gene lookup returns CDR1 SGHTA and CDR2 FQGNSA. V shed 1 base, J shed 4 bases, and the junction held 2 bases outside the gene matches. CDR3 length: 16 residues. CDR3 loop: CASSLVGTSGYNEQFF. The CDR3, as DNA: TGTGCCAGCAGCTTAGTAGGGACTAGCGGGTACAATGAGCAGTTCTTC.

This clone has only a few counts. V is TRBV30 and J is TRBJ1-5; TRBD1 aligns across 8 bases. The J segment lost 0 bases and the V segment lost 5 bases, leaving 6 bases of the junction unmatched. The germline gives CDR1 GTSNPN, CDR2 SVGIG (reference sequence). This CDR3 is 15 amino acids long. The CDR3 DNA is TGTGCCTGGGGACAGGGACAAACTAGCAATCAGCCCCAGCATTTT. Protein product: CAWGQGQTSNQPQHF.

The chain joins TRBV7-2 to TRBJ1-6; D uncertain. Deletions cut 2 bases from V and 7 bases from J, with 12 bases between. The CDR3 sequence is 15 residues long. From germline, CDR1 is SGHTA and CDR2 FQGNSA. This CDR3 reads CASSLPTGYNSPLHF. DNA of the CDR3: TGTGCCAGCAGCTTACCGACGGGATACAATTCACCCCTCCACTTT.